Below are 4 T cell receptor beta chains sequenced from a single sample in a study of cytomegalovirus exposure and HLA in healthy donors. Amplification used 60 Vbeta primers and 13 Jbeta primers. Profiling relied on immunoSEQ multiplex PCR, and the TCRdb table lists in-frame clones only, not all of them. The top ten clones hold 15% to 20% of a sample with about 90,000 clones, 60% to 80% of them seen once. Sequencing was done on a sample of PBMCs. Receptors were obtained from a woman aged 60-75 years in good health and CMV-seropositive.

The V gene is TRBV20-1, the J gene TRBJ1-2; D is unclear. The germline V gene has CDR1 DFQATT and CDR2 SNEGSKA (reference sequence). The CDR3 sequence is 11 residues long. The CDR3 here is CSTQVNYGYTF. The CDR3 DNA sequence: TGCAGCACCCAGGTTAACTATGGCTACACCTTC.

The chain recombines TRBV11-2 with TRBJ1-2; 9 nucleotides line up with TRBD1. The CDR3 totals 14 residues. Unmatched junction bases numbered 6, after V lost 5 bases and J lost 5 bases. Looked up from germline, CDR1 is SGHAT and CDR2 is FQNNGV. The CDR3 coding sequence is TGTGCCAGCAGCCTCGCGGGACAGGGTTATGGCTACACCTTC. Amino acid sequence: CASSLAGQGYGYTF.

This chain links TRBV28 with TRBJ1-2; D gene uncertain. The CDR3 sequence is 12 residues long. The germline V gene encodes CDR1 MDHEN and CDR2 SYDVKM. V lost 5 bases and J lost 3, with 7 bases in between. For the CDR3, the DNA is TGTGCCAGCAGTCCTAGACACTATGGCTACACCTTC. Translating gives CASSPRHYGYTF.

The CDR3 bases are TGCAGCGTTGCACAGGGGAGCAATCAGCCCCAGCATTTT. Its translation is CSVAQGSNQPQHF. V and J are TRBV29-1 and TRBJ1-5; 7 bases map to TRBD1. CDR3 length: 13 residues. The V and J ends lost 4 bases and 1 base, in that order; junction bases with no gene match: 1. CDR1 and CDR2 (germline): SQVTM, ANQGSEA. Full variable domain (outside the CDR3, taken from reference TRBV29-1 and TRBJ1-5): SAVISQKPSRDICQRGTSLTIQCQVDSQVTMMFWYRQQPGQSLTLIATANQGSEATYESGFVIDKFPISRPNLTFSTLTVSNMSPEDSSIYLCSVAQGSNQPQHFGDGTRLSIL.